These 18 T cell receptor beta chains originate from one sample sequenced in a study of T cells in Graves' hyperthyroidism and ophthalmopathy. Amplification yielded TCR beta CDR3 regions, with RNA transcripts as the source. The TCR CDR3 first-round RT-PCR relied on the HTBI primer set. TCRdb redid the calling of the multiplex PCR reads with MiXCR, one entry per CDR3 protein. The table includes 350,000 or so distinct CDR3 sequences, about 20% detected once. Input material: blood. Every receptor here comes from a woman aged 50 to 60 with Graves' hyperthyroidism.

The chain links TRBV7-8 to TRBJ1-2; a possible D gene is TRBD1 (5 bases). The germline CDR1 and CDR2 sequences are SGHVS and FQNEAQ. V was pared by 5 bases and J by 4 bases, with 17 bases between. This CDR3 is 15 amino acids long. The CDR3 coding sequence is TGTGCCAGCAGCCCCCAGGTTCAGGGAGGCTATGGCTACACCTTC. This sequence encodes CASSPQVQGGYGYTF.

The rearrangement uses TRBV3-1 and TRBJ2-3, with TRBD1 as a possible D gene (5 bases). The CDR3 length is 15 residues. CDR1 is LGHDT, CDR2 YNNKEL, per germline (reference sequence). V was trimmed by 3 bases and J by 1 base, leaving 11 bases between them. The CDR3 DNA reads as TGTGCCAGCAGCCAGCAGGGCTTCGGCACAGATACGCAGTATTTT. This sequence encodes CASSQQGFGTDTQYF.

This clonotype has at least ten counts. This chain links TRBV7-9 with TRBJ2-7, with D tentatively TRBD2 (6 bases). Germline assignment: CDR1 SEHNR and CDR2 FQNEAQ (reference sequence). The length of the CDR3 is 15 residues. Trimming shortened V by 6 bases and J by 5 bases, and 20 bases separated the two germline ends. DNA of the CDR3: TGTGCCAGCAGTTCTCGGGCTTGGAGGGGCAACGAGCAGTACTTC. This gives the protein CASSSRAWRGNEQYF.

This clonotype was recorded at least ten times. The CDR3: CSADLAGLADTQYF. Here the CDR3 DNA reads TGCAGTGCTGATCTAGCGGGACTAGCAGATACGCAGTATTTT. The chain carries TRBV20-1 and TRBJ2-3; 9 bases map to TRBD2. CDR3 length equals 14 residues. Germline loops: CDR1 DFQATT, CDR2 SNEGSKA (reference sequence). J gave up 4 bases and V 5 bases, and 7 bases lay outside the gene matches.

This clonotype was found many times. The rearrangement uses TRBV5-1 and TRBJ2-3; 7 nucleotides line up with TRBD2. V was clipped by 5 bases and J by 2 bases; unmatched bases: 8. The CDR3 is 15 residues long. Germline-derived CDR1 and CDR2 are SGHRS and YFSETQ. CDR3: CASRPSSGPTDTQYF. The CDR3 nucleotides are TGCGCCAGCAGACCTAGTAGCGGGCCCACAGATACGCAGTATTTT.

This chain connects TRBV27 to TRBJ2-4, with 12 positions matching TRBD2. Per the germline V gene, CDR1 is MNHEY and CDR2 is SMNVEV (reference sequence). CDR3 length: 15 residues. J was trimmed by 6 bases and V by 4 bases; bases with no gene match: 4. The CDR3 spells CASSSLAGGGNIQYF. The CDR3 DNA sequence: TGTGCCAGCAGTTCACTAGCGGGAGGTGGAAACATTCAGTACTTC.

This clonotype has more than one count but fewer than ten. The CDR3 is CASLQTNTGELFF. CDR3 bases: TGTGCCAGCCTACAGACGAACACCGGGGAGCTGTTTTTT. The V call is TRBV2, the J call TRBJ2-2; D uncertain. The CDR3 runs to 13 residues. Trimming took off 8 bases at V and 0 bases at J, with 7 bases between the two ends. Germline V gene sequence: CDR1 SNHLY, CDR2 FYNNEI.

This clonotype was recorded many times. The chain has TRBV10-3 and TRBJ2-1; 9 bases agree with TRBD1. V lost 8 bases to trimming and J lost 7 bases; unmatched junction nucleotides: 9. Germline-derived CDR1 and CDR2 are ENHRY and SYGVKD. The CDR3 sequence is 14 residues long. The CDR3 loop is CAISSGTGRNEQFF. In DNA form, the CDR3 reads TGTGCCATCTCTTCCGGGACAGGGAGAAATGAGCAGTTCTTC.

This clonotype was observed a handful of times. The chain employs TRBV20-1 and TRBJ2-3; 8 bases map to TRBD2. The CDR3 extends over 15 amino acids. After removal of 5 bases from V and 3 bases from J, the junction contained 10 bases not matched to a gene. CDR1 DFQATT and CDR2 SNEGSKA come from the germline V gene (reference sequence). The CDR3 DNA reads as TGCAGTGCTCACGGGGGGGAGGGAAGGACAGATACGCAGTATTTT. It codes for CSAHGGEGRTDTQYF.

This clonotype was recorded once. The CDR3 DNA reads TGTGCCTGGAGTGTACCGCGGGGGGGGTTCATGGCCGGGGAGCTGTTTTTT. Protein product: CAWSVPRGGFMAGELFF. V usage is TRBV30 and J usage is TRBJ2-2; 9 bases are shared with TRBD2. J was trimmed by 6 bases and V by 0 bases; bases with no gene match: 11. Germline V gene data show CDR1 as GTSNPN and CDR2 as SVGIG (reference sequence). CDR3 length: 17 residues.

V gene TRBV6-2 or TRBV6-3 combines with J gene TRBJ2-1, with 11 bases lining up with TRBD1. The junction had 5 bases not matched to a gene; V was cut back by 5 bases and J by 8 bases. The germline CDR1 and CDR2 sequences are MNHEY and SVGEGT. This CDR3 contains 14 residues. The CDR3 loop is CASSVGQGVYEQFF. CDR3 nucleotides: TGTGCCAGCAGTGTGGGACAGGGGGTATATGAGCAGTTCTTC.

This clonotype was counted at least ten times. The chain carries TRBV5-5 and TRBJ2-3; 7 bases are a match to TRBD2. There are 14 residues in the CDR3. V was clipped by 3 bases and J by 0 bases; unmatched bases: 1. Per germline, CDR1 SGHKS and CDR2 YYEKEE (reference sequence). DNA of the CDR3: TGTGCCAGCAGCTCCGGGGGGAGCACAGATACGCAGTATTTT. This encodes CASSSGGSTDTQYF.

This clonotype showed up many times. V usage is TRBV11-1 and J usage is TRBJ2-1; 15 nucleotides agree with TRBD2. The CDR3 is 20 amino acids. Germline V gives CDR1 SGHAT, CDR2 FQDESV (reference sequence). Germline trimming cut 4 bases from V and 2 bases from J; bases unmatched to any gene: 12. The CDR3 DNA is TGTGCCAGCAGCTCACCCCCCGGACTAGCGGGAGGGGGGACCTACAATGAGCAGTTCTTC. Translating gives CASSSPPGLAGGGTYNEQFF.

This clonotype was seen more than once but under ten times. Here the CDR3 DNA reads TGTGCCAGCAGCTCCCCACTACCTTGGGACAGTCGGGGCACCGGGGAGCTGTTTTTT. Translated, it gives CASSSPLPWDSRGTGELFF. This chain uses TRBV7-9 with TRBJ2-2; 7 nucleotides line up with TRBD1. The CDR3 is 19 amino acids. Germline V lookup: CDR1 SEHNR, CDR2 FQNEAQ (reference sequence). The ends lost 4 bases at V and 4 bases at J; junction bases unmatched: 18. The full variable domain, with the rest looked up from reference TRBV7-9 and TRBJ2-2, is DTGVSQNPRHKITKRGQNVTFRCDPISEHNRLYWYRQTLGQGPEFLTYFQNEAQLEKSRLLSDRFSAERPKGSFSTLEIQRTEQGDSAMYLCASSSPLPWDSRGTGELFFGEGSRLTVL.

This clonotype has just a few counts. The chain joins TRBV11-3 to TRBJ2-2; no clear D. V was pared by 1 base and J by 4 bases, with 4 bases between. CDR3 size: 13 residues. The germline CDR1 and CDR2 sequences are SGHNT and YENEEA. Written as DNA, the CDR3 is TGTGCCAGCAGCTTAGGGGCCACCGGGGAGCTGTTTTTT. Amino acid sequence: CASSLGATGELFF.

This clonotype was picked up a small number of times. V is TRBV14 and J is TRBJ2-1; 14 bases fit TRBD2. CDR1 and CDR2 (germline): SGHDN, FVKESK. CDR3 length: 19 residues. With V trimmed by 1 base and J by 2 bases, 7 bases remained unmatched. CDR3 coding DNA: TGTGCCAGCAGCCAAGGGACTAGCGGGAGGAGGGTCACCTACAATGAGCAGTTCTTC. Translating gives CASSQGTSGRRVTYNEQFF.

This clonotype was detected only once. The rearrangement uses TRBV29-1 and TRBJ1-1; maybe TRBD1 (5 bases). V lost 4 bases and J 4 bases, leaving 13 bases between the germline ends. Germline V gene sequence: CDR1 SQVTM, CDR2 ANQGSEA. This CDR3 region has 13 residues. The CDR3 region is CSVVRGGTTEAFF. DNA for the CDR3: TGCAGCGTTGTCCGGGGTGGGACCACTGAAGCTTTCTTT.

V gene TRBV24-1 combines with J gene TRBJ2-1; D is possibly TRBD2 (6 bases). Germline V gives CDR1 KGHDR, CDR2 SFDVKD. The CDR3 totals 13 residues. Between the trimmed V and J ends, which lost 1 base and 12 bases, there was a span of 12 bases. CDR3 bases: TGTGCCACCAGTGATTTCCCCCTGGGACTGCAGTTCTTC. Protein sequence: CATSDFPLGLQFF.